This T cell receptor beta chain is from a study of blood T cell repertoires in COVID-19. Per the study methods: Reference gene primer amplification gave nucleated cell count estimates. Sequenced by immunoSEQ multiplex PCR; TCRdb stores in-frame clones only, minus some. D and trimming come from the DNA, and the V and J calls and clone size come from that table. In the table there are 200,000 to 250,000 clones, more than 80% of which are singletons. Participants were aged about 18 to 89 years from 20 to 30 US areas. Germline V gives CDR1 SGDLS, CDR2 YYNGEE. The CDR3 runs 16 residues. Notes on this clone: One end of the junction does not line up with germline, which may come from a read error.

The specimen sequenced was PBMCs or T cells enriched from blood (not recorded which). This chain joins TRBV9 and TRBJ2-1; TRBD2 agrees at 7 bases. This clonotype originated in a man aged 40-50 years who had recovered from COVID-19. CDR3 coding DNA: TGTGCCACCAGCGGGACTGGCCAGAGCTCCTACAATGAGCAGTTCTTC. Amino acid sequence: CATSGTGQSSYNEQFF.